Listed below are T cell receptor beta chains from one sample, sequenced in a study of T cell responses to AZD1222 COVID-19 vaccine. Sequencing was performed with immunoSEQ multiplex PCR; in TCRdb, only in-frame clones are kept and a portion is missing. Of some 130,000 clones in the sample, about 88% were seen once. Sample: peripheral blood, taken on day 0 of MenACWY control vaccination. These TCRs come from an adult in good health. CDR3s include the opening cysteine and the closing phenylalanine or tryptophan. Fields, in order: V gene, J gene, D gene, CDR3 protein. The D gene is left open where the match is weak.

TRBV7-7	TRBJ1-3	NA	CASSLAPGAGNTIYF
TRBV19	TRBJ2-2	NA	CASSAPPGSVTGELFF
TRBV5-4	TRBJ2-1	TRBD2	CASSSRGSGRGNEQFF
TRBV24-1	TRBJ1-1	TRBD1	CATREGGGWATEAFF
TRBV30	TRBJ1-2	NA	CAIVVKSIIYGYTF
TRBV28	TRBJ2-3	NA	CASRSTGTPRGDTQYF
TRBV7-9	TRBJ2-5	NA	CAPGGLLGANKETQYF
TRBV4-2	TRBJ2-3	NA	CASSQALTYQADTQYF
TRBV6-5	TRBJ1-5	NA	CASTGQPNSNQPQHF
TRBV2	TRBJ1-1	NA	CASSWFSGGARTTEAFF
TRBV6-5	TRBJ2-5	NA	CASSYSSPTQETQYF
TRBV12-3/TRBV12-4	TRBJ2-7	NA	CASSSGPVREQYF
TRBV5-1	TRBJ2-5	TRBD2	CASFPSGSQETQYF
TRBV27	TRBJ1-1	TRBD1	CASSRRDRENTEAFF